This T cell receptor (beta chain) was sequenced during a study of blood T cell repertoires in COVID-19 (TCRdb year 2020). A note on the overall study: Samples covering the acute and convalescent phases of COVID-19 were provided by collaborators in the United States, Italy and Spain. Nearly every sample came with metadata listing a de-identified subject ID, COVID-19 status, age in years and sex. Where HLA class I and class II types were available, the types were taken from metadata supplied by the sample provider, not from assay-based typing. The material from the prospective study consisted of cDNA or gDNA derived from T cells, B-cell-depleted T cells, or PBMCs. Deeply sampled blood TCRbeta repertoires from subjects exposed to, actively infected with, or recovered from COVID-19 were included in the dataset. The samples were drawn from the first 160 participants of the ongoing ImmuneRACE study and from 1,200 or so subjects provided by 6 global collaborators. The repertoires were released in a freely available public database intended as a resource for research on the immune response to SARS-CoV-2. The research as a whole found: How much clinical and demographic metadata was included differed by source and by participant, and the metadata was provided uncurated.

Whole blood was collected in K2EDTA tubes by collaborating institutions according to the institutions' own protocols. For TCRbeta analysis, collaborators shipped samples in one of three forms: frozen whole blood, isolated PBMCs, or DNA extracted from either of those sample types. The CDR3, cysteine through phenylalanine, is 12 amino acids long. CDR3 DNA is the only sequence kept; it has 36 bases, read in frame from the first base. Based on the germline V gene, the CDR1 and CDR2 sequences are SGHRS and YFSETQ. Germline trimming amounts to 4 bases on V and 12 bases on J, with 8 as the count of junction bases outside the gene matches. TCRbeta CDR3 regions were amplified from genomic DNA using the immunoSEQ Assay, a bias-controlled multiplex PCR. As for the authors' bioinformatics: The number of nucleated cells in each sample was estimated by amplification of reference gene primers within the assay. To quantify the absolute abundance of each unique TCRbeta CDR3 rearrangement, sequence reads were collapsed and filtered. For each sample, productive Simpson clonality was calculated as the square root of Simpson's diversity index across productive rearrangements. Not all clones reach the TCRdb copy of this immuneACCESS table, which keeps in-frame sequences only. Checked studies attribute under half of the gap to unresolved V genes and leave the rest unexplained. V, J and clone size were drawn from that table, and D and trimming were deduced from the DNA. This sample comprises about 70,000 clones, approximately 83% of them detected only once. Jointly, the top ten make up less than 15% of the sample.

Concerning this clone: Which antigen it targets is not known. No much larger clone exists at a distance of one base, and base qualities are not known.

Material for sequencing was peripheral blood. This TCR was recovered from a human donor in a cohort sampled during active COVID-19. Rearrangement joined TRBV5-1 to TRBJ1-2; a stretch of 8 junction bases matches TRBD1. The sequenced DNA: TGCGCCAGCAGCGTGGACAGGGTAGTACACACCTTC. Protein translation: CASSVDRVVHTF. With the portions outside the CDR3 filled from the reference TRBV5-1 and TRBJ1-2 genes, the complete variable region becomes KAGVTQTPRYLIKTRGQQVTLSCSPISGHRSVSWYQQTPGQGLQFLFEYFSETQRNKGNFPGRFSGRQFSNSRSEMNVSTLELGDSALYLCASSVDRVVHTFGSGTRLTVV.